One sample yielded the 24 T cell receptor beta chains listed below, sequenced in a study of shared clonotypes between healthy human individuals (TCRdb year 2020). The protocol used for the library was the immunoSEQ multiplex PCR assay. TCRdb mirrors the immuneACCESS table, restricted to in-frame sequences. Some clones are absent from its copies; in checked studies, under half trace to an unresolved V gene, and the reason for the others is unknown. The sample table records more than 2,000,000 clones; around nine tenths of these occur just once. The top ten hold 0.14% of the sample. Input material: naive CD4+ T cells sorted from blood. Explained via the paper, the cell subset or site label denotes: CD45RA+ positively selected. These receptor sequences come from a man younger than 35 in good health.

V usage is TRBV7-2 and J usage is TRBJ1-6; tentatively, D is TRBD1 (5 bases). The germline CDR1 and CDR2 sequences are SGHTA and FQGNSA. This CDR3 is 14 amino acids long. V gave up 2 bases and J gave up 8 bases, with 10 bases separating them. CDR3 in DNA: TGTGCCAGCAGCTTAAAGGGGCTTGATTCACCCCTCCACTTT. It translates to CASSLKGLDSPLHF.

Of note for this clone: The sample has other DNA sequences that encode this CDR3 too. This chain connects TRBV20-1 to TRBJ2-2, with TRBD2 as a possible D gene (6 bases). CDR1 and CDR2 (germline): DFQATT, SNEGSKA (reference sequence). Trimming removed 6 bases at V and 6 bases at J, with 8 bases between. The CDR3 consists of 11 residues. The CDR3 nucleotides are TGCAGTGCCCGCGGGGCCGGGGAGCTGTTTTTT. Its translation is CSARGAGELFF.

The chain carries TRBV6-1 and TRBJ2-2; D uncertain. With 8 bases removed from V and 5 bases from J, the gap between germline ends came to 9 bases. The CDR3 has 12 amino acids. CDR1 MNHNS and CDR2 SASEGT come from the germline V gene. CDR3: CASGQVTGELFF. The CDR3 DNA sequence: TGTGCCAGCGGCCAAGTTACCGGGGAGCTGTTTTTT.

The rearrangement uses TRBV7-3 and TRBJ2-6; D tentatively fits TRBD1 or TRBD2 (6 bases each). CDR3 size: 20 residues. The germline gives CDR1 SGHTA, CDR2 FQGTGA. Trimming took off 5 bases at V and 2 bases at J, with 25 bases between the two ends. CDR3 loop: CASSPPFGNREDTGANVLTF. The CDR3 nucleotides read TGTGCCAGCAGCCCCCCCTTCGGGAACAGGGAGGATACTGGGGCCAACGTCCTGACTTTC.

The chain couples TRBV6-6 to TRBJ1-5; D uncertain. Germline values: CDR1 MNHNY, CDR2 SVGAGI (reference sequence). Trimming pared 5 bases from V and 8 bases from J, leaving 19 bases between. The CDR3 has 15 amino acids. The CDR3 DNA reads as TGTGCCAGCAGTAAGGACGTGACGCAAAGGGAGCCCCAGCATTTT. Amino acids: CASSKDVTQREPQHF.

The chain combines TRBV7-2 with TRBJ1-1; D unresolved. V dropped 1 base and J dropped 2 bases, with 11 bases sitting between them. CDR3 length: 15 amino acids. The germline V gene encodes CDR1 SGHTA and CDR2 FQGNSA. The CDR3 bases are TGTGCCAGCAGCTTAGTGGCGGGCTCAAACACTGAAGCTTTCTTT. It encodes CASSLVAGSNTEAFF. The variable domain in full, completed from reference TRBV7-2 and TRBJ1-1, reads GAGVSQSPSNKVTEKGKDVELRCDPISGHTALYWYRQSLGQGLEFLIYFQGNSAPDKSGLPSDRFSAERTGGSVSTLTIQRTQQEDSAVYLCASSLVAGSNTEAFFGQGTRLTVV.

V and J are TRBV10-1 and TRBJ2-3; perhaps TRBD2 as D (5 bases). Trimming removed 1 base at V and 4 bases at J, with 9 bases between. Germline CDR1 reads WNHNN; CDR2 reads SYGVQD (reference sequence). This CDR3 comprises 14 residues. CDR3 amino acids: CASSEWQEADTQYF. DNA of the CDR3: TGCGCCAGCAGTGAGTGGCAGGAGGCAGATACGCAGTATTTT.

This chain links TRBV5-1 with TRBJ2-3, with D perhaps TRBD1 (5 bases). Germline assignment: CDR1 SGHRS and CDR2 YFSETQ. The V end lost 4 bases, the J end lost 1 base, and 7 bases lay between the germline ends. This CDR3 comprises 13 residues. The DNA for the CDR3 is TGCGCCAGCAGCATAGGGGGCACAGATACGCAGTATTTT. It yields the protein CASSIGGTDTQYF. Full variable domain (outside the CDR3, taken from reference TRBV5-1 and TRBJ2-3): KAGVTQTPRYLIKTRGQQVTLSCSPISGHRSVSWYQQTPGQGLQFLFEYFSETQRNKGNFPGRFSGRQFSNSRSEMNVSTLELGDSALYLCASSIGGTDTQYFGPGTRLTVL.

The rearrangement links TRBV4-3 to TRBJ2-7; maybe TRBD2 (5 bases). The germline V gene has CDR1 LGHNA and CDR2 YSLEER. CDR3 size: 15 residues. The V and J ends lost 1 base and 3 bases respectively, with 13 bases between them. CDR3 nucleotide sequence: TGCGCCAGCAGCCAAGTCTTAGCGACATACTACGAGCAGTACTTC. It codes for CASSQVLATYYEQYF.

V is TRBV7-2 and J is TRBJ1-1; D ambiguous. V shed 5 bases and J shed 0 bases, with 13 bases lying between them. From germline, CDR1 is SGHTA and CDR2 FQGNSA. The length of the CDR3 is 15 residues. CDR3: CASSLTPGLNTEAFF. The CDR3 region has the DNA TGTGCCAGCAGCCTAACCCCAGGACTGAACACTGAAGCTTTCTTT.

The J gene is TRBJ1-1, the V gene TRBV28; D is possibly TRBD1 (6 bases). The germline gives CDR1 MDHEN, CDR2 SYDVKM. V was clipped by 7 bases and J by 2 bases, with 26 bases between them. This CDR3 region has 18 residues. In nucleotides, the CDR3 is TGTGCCAGCAACCGACCGAGGGGGAATGATTGGGGAAACACTGAAGCTTTCTTT. Its protein product is CASNRPRGNDWGNTEAFF.

The chain has TRBV7-2 and TRBJ2-2, with D possibly called TRBD1 or TRBD2 (6 bases each). The CDR3 is made up of 16 amino acids. Trimming took 5 bases from V and 1 from J, leaving 14 bases between them. CDR1 is SGHTA and CDR2 is FQGNSA in the germline V gene. The CDR3 protein is CASSPRGGGNTGELFF. Here the CDR3 DNA reads TGTGCCAGCAGCCCACGAGGGGGAGGGAACACCGGGGAGCTGTTTTTT. The whole variable domain, remainder taken from reference TRBV7-2 and TRBJ2-2, is GAGVSQSPSNKVTEKGKDVELRCDPISGHTALYWYRQSLGQGLEFLIYFQGNSAPDKSGLPSDRFSAERTGGSVSTLTIQRTQQEDSAVYLCASSPRGGGNTGELFFGEGSRLTVL.

This sequence joins TRBV19 and TRBJ1-1; 10 nucleotides agree with TRBD1. V gave up 8 bases and J gave up 5 bases; unmatched junction bases: 32. Germline V gene data show CDR1 as LNHDA and CDR2 as SQIVND (reference sequence). The CDR3 loop spans 22 amino acids. CDR3 DNA: TGTGCCAGTTGGGACAGGGGCCTTGGGATCCCCAGTAGGGCCGGGAGGAGGACTGAAGCTTTCTTT. Residues: CASWDRGLGIPSRAGRRTEAFF. Based on the CDR3 plus reference TRBV19 and TRBJ1-1, the full variable domain is DGGITQSPKYLFRKEGQNVTLSCEQNLNHDAMYWYRQDPGQGLRLIYYSQIVNDFQKGDIAEGYSVSREKKESFPLTVTSAQKNPTAFYLCASWDRGLGIPSRAGRRTEAFFGQGTRLTVV.

The chain combines TRBV5-1 with TRBJ2-4; unclear D gene. The V gene's germline CDR1 is SGHRS and CDR2 YFSETQ. The CDR3 is 14 amino acids. V lost 0 bases to trimming and J lost 4 bases, with 8 bases between them. CDR3 region: CASSLGQLKNIQYF. CDR3 DNA sequence: TGCGCCAGCAGCTTGGGGCAGCTAAAAAACATTCAGTACTTC. The variable domain in full, with the rest retrieved from reference TRBV5-1 and TRBJ2-4, is KAGVTQTPRYLIKTRGQQVTLSCSPISGHRSVSWYQQTPGQGLQFLFEYFSETQRNKGNFPGRFSGRQFSNSRSEMNVSTLELGDSALYLCASSLGQLKNIQYFGAGTRLSVL.

This chain uses TRBV7-9 with TRBJ2-2, with D possibly matching TRBD2 (6 bases). The V gene lost 5 bases and the J gene lost 1 base, with 14 bases spanning the gap. The germline V gene has CDR1 SEHNR and CDR2 FQNEAQ (reference sequence). This CDR3 region has 16 residues. CDR3 protein: CASSRGLIMNTGELFF. The CDR3 bases are TGTGCCAGCAGCCGGGGACTTATAATGAACACCGGGGAGCTGTTTTTT.

The chain combines TRBV15 with TRBJ1-4, with no clear D. V was pared by 0 bases and J by 12 bases, with 17 bases between. The CDR3 is 15 amino acids. Germline lookup yields CDR1 LNHNV and CDR2 YYDKDF (reference sequence). This chain's CDR3 is CATSRDDYVPKELFF. CDR3 nucleotide sequence: TGTGCCACCAGCAGAGATGACTATGTGCCGAAAGAACTGTTTTTT.

This chain joins TRBV27 and TRBJ1-1, with D possibly being TRBD1 (6 bases). The length of the CDR3 is 15 residues. V lost 0 bases, J lost 6 bases, and 14 bases lay in between. From germline, CDR1 is MNHEY and CDR2 SMNVEV (reference sequence). The CDR3 is CASSLSRGGAAEAFF. In DNA, the CDR3 is TGTGCCAGCAGTTTATCGAGGGGGGGTGCCGCTGAAGCTTTCTTT.

The J gene is TRBJ1-2, the V gene TRBV7-2; TRBD1 aligns across 8 bases. This CDR3 is built from 16 residues. The V gene end was trimmed by 2 bases and the J gene end by 4 bases; junction bases not matched to a gene: 9. The germline gives CDR1 SGHTA, CDR2 FQGNSA. The CDR3 reads CASSLSWTGIIYGYTF. CDR3 nucleotides: TGTGCCAGCAGCTTAAGTTGGACAGGGATTATCTATGGCTACACCTTC.

The CDR3, as DNA: TGTGCCAGCAGCCAATGGGGGCGGATCACAGATACGCAGTATTTT. Translation gives CASSQWGRITDTQYF. V usage is TRBV14 and J usage is TRBJ2-3; tentative D call: TRBD1 (6 bases). The CDR3 totals 15 residues. Germline loops: CDR1 SGHDN, CDR2 FVKESK. The V end was cut by 2 bases, the J end by 2 bases, with 11 bases between.

V is TRBV6-5 and J is TRBJ2-3; D may be TRBD1 (6 bases). The CDR3 runs 16 residues. Looked up from germline, CDR1 is MNHEY and CDR2 is SVGAGI. V lost 2 bases, J lost 0 bases, and 12 bases lay in between. The CDR3 DNA sequence: TGTGCCAGCAGTTACCTTGGGCAGGGGAGCACAGATACGCAGTATTTT. Translated: CASSYLGQGSTDTQYF.

This rearrangement joins TRBV4-1 to TRBJ2-2; 8 nucleotides align to TRBD2. V was clipped by 1 base and J by 4 bases; unmatched bases: 8. There are 17 residues in the CDR3. Germline V lookup: CDR1 MGHRA, CDR2 YSYEKL. The DNA for the CDR3 is TGCGCCAGCAGCCAAGTGGCGGGGGGTTCTGGCACCGGGGAGCTGTTTTTT. Residues: CASSQVAGGSGTGELFF.

A word on this clone: This specimen includes other DNA sequences encoding the same CDR3. The chain couples TRBV7-2 to TRBJ2-7, with 8 bases matching TRBD1. V trimming: 1 base; J trimming: 2 bases; junction bases outside the gene matches: 1. This CDR3 is built from 14 residues. Germline-derived CDR1 and CDR2 are SGHTA and FQGNSA. The CDR3 loop reads CASSLGRGPYEQYF. The DNA for the CDR3 is TGTGCCAGCAGCTTAGGCAGGGGGCCCTACGAGCAGTACTTC. The whole variable domain, filled in from reference TRBV7-2 and TRBJ2-7, reads GAGVSQSPSNKVTEKGKDVELRCDPISGHTALYWYRQSLGQGLEFLIYFQGNSAPDKSGLPSDRFSAERTGGSVSTLTIQRTQQEDSAVYLCASSLGRGPYEQYFGPGTRLTVT.

The rearrangement joins TRBV6-5 to TRBJ2-7; 8 positions match TRBD2. The V and J ends lost 3 bases and 3 bases, in that order; junction bases with no gene match: 10. The CDR3 is 16 residues long. CDR1 is MNHEY, CDR2 SVGAGI, per germline. The CDR3: CASSYMAGGSIYEQYF. Here the CDR3 DNA reads TGTGCCAGCAGTTATATGGCGGGGGGCTCAATCTACGAGCAGTACTTC.

Remarks on this clone: Additional DNA sequences in this sample encode the identical CDR3. The chain has TRBV5-1 and TRBJ2-7, with unresolved D. There are 14 residues in the CDR3. V was clipped by 0 bases and J by 1 base, with 8 bases between them. Per germline, CDR1 SGHRS and CDR2 YFSETQ. CDR3 in DNA: TGCGCCAGCAGCTTGGGCGTGAATTCCTACGAGCAGTACTTC. This codes for CASSLGVNSYEQYF.